This TCR beta chain came from a study of cytomegalovirus exposure and HLA in healthy donors. Study observations and caveats: Three CMV-associated chains proved CMV antigen-specific in vitro. Later on, an analysis tied over 15,000 TCR beta sequences to HLA alleles at 0.05 false discovery rate.

A note on this clone: Its antigen remains unknown.

13 Jbeta primers and 60 Vbeta primers were used for the PCR. TCRdb's copy holds only in-frame clones and misses some; the assay was immunoSEQ multiplex PCR. Of more than 150,000 clones listed, around 80% are singletons. Germline-derived CDR1 and CDR2 are KGHSH and LQKENI. With 1 base clipped from V and 8 bases from J, the junction kept 10 bases outside the gene matches. The CDR3 consists of 15 residues. The rearrangement uses TRBV18 and TRBJ1-2; 7 bases fit TRBD1. The source material was PBMCs. This sequence originates from a woman aged 40 to 50 in good health and CMV-seropositive. The CDR3 nucleotides read TGTGCCAGCTCACCACGGGGAGCAGGGGGTCGCGGCTACACCTTC. Translation: CASSPRGAGGRGYTF.